This record concerns one TCR beta chain sequence. This receptor's antigen is unknown. No base-level quality is on record; no much larger clone is a single base apart. Sorted unstimulated T cells and proliferating T cells recovered from mixed lymphocyte reactions underwent TCRbeta CDR3 sequencing. Fresh whole blood from more than 8 HLA-typed healthy donors was used as the source from which PBMCs were isolated. Libraries came from the immunoSEQ multiplex PCR assay. About 10^5 TCR templates per sample were assayed by the deep sequencing platform. Genomic DNA extracted from sorted T cells was used for TCRbeta CDR3 sequencing. In the source study's methods: The R programming language was used for clonal analysis of the TCRbeta CDR3 data. Alloreactive CD4+ and CD8+ clones were defined by comparing unstimulated samples with post-reaction CFSE-low samples. Regulatory or non-regulatory origin of alloreactive CD4+ clones was assigned by matching sequences to the sorted unstimulated Treg and non-Treg repertoires. Sourced from immuneACCESS, this table was stored by TCRdb with only in-frame sequences that have V and J called. A share of the clones is absent; for the studies checked, an unresolved V gene accounts for under half, and the remainder has no known explanation. The DNA was the basis for D and trimming; V, J and clone size are from that table. Across this sample there are about 100,000 clones, with approximately 92% seen only once. The ten largest clones take up roughly 0.15% of the sample.

This entry is derived from a study of siplizumab effects on memory and regulatory T cells (dated by TCRdb to the late 2010s). Regarding the study in general: The study examined how the anti-CD2 antibody siplizumab affects alloreactive T-cell subsets in allogeneic mixed lymphocyte reactions built from human PBMCs.

Paper-wide results and their limitations: Of the alloreactive CD4+ clones that could be mapped, the Treg-derived share averaged about 67% with siplizumab compared with approximately 30% in control reactions. Siplizumab significantly lowered the cumulative frequency of alloreactive sequences that could be traced to unstimulated CD4+ memory T cells. Sequences below about 10^-5 frequency were poorly captured, so only a minor fraction of alloreactive clones could be mapped to unstimulated subsets. About 80-96% of proliferating CD4+ or CD8+ clones could not be given a naive or memory phenotype. Greater diversity appeared to be present in unstimulated naive T cells than in memory T cells, and a substantial contribution to the alloresponse seemed to be made by naive cells. Whether proliferating Tregs from siplizumab cultures were suppressive was not functionally confirmed.

Taken from cysteine to phenylalanine, the CDR3 has 14 residues. Only the CDR3 region is kept as DNA, spanning 42 bases read in frame from base 1. Taken from the germline V gene, the CDR1 and CDR2 loops are SNHLY and FYNNEI. V and J are trimmed by 6 bases and 5 bases, and the gene matches miss 8 bases of the junction. The material sequenced was CD4+ T cells sorted from blood. This clonotype was sampled from a human donor in good health. This sequence uses TRBV2 and TRBJ1-1; the junction holds 8 bases that match TRBD1. The CDR3 protein sequence reads: CASSHDRGVTEAFF. The bases are TGTGCCAGCAGCCATGACAGGGGAGTAACTGAAGCTTTCTTT. The reference TRBV2 and TRBJ1-1 proteins fill in what lies around the CDR3, so the full variable domain reads EPEVTQTPSHQVTQMGQEVILRCVPISNHLYFYWYRQILGQKVEFLVSFYNNEISEKSEIFDDQFSVERPDGSNFTLKIRSTKLEDSAMYFCASSHDRGVTEAFFGQGTRLTVV.